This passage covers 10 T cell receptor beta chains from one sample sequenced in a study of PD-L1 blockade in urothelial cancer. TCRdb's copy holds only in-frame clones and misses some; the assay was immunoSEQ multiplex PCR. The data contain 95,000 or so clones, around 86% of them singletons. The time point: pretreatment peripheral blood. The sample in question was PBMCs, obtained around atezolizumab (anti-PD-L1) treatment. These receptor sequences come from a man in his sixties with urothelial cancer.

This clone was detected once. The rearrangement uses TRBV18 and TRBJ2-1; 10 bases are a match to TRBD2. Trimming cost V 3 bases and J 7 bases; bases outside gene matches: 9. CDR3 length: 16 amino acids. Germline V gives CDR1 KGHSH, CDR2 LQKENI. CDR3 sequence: CASSPTAGGRSNEQFF. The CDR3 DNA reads TGTGCCAGCTCACCGACAGCGGGGGGGCGAAGTAATGAGCAGTTCTTC.

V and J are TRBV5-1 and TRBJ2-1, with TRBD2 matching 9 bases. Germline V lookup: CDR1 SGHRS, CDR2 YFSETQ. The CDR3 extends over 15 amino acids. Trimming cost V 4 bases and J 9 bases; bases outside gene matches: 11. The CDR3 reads CASSGSREGRGEQFF. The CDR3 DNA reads TGCGCCAGCAGCGGTTCGCGGGAGGGCCGTGGTGAGCAGTTCTTC.

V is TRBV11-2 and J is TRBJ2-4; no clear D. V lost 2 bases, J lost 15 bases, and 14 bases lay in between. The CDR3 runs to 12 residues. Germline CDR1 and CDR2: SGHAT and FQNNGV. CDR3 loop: CASSLPRLLLYF. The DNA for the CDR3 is TGTGCCAGCAGCTTACCCCGACTCTTGCTGTACTTC.

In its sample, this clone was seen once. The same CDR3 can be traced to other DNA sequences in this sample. CDR3 sequence (DNA): TGCGCCAGCAGCTTGGTAGGGGGTGAGCAGTACTTC. Amino acids: CASSLVGGEQYF. This chain uses TRBV5-1 with TRBJ2-7, with a weak D call TRBD1 (6 bases). Between the trimmed V and J ends, which lost 0 bases and 7 bases, there was a span of 8 bases. Per germline, CDR1 SGHRS and CDR2 YFSETQ. This CDR3 is 12 amino acids long. The variable domain in full, with the rest retrieved from reference TRBV5-1 and TRBJ2-7, is KAGVTQTPRYLIKTRGQQVTLSCSPISGHRSVSWYQQTPGQGLQFLFEYFSETQRNKGNFPGRFSGRQFSNSRSEMNVSTLELGDSALYLCASSLVGGEQYFGPGTRLTVT.

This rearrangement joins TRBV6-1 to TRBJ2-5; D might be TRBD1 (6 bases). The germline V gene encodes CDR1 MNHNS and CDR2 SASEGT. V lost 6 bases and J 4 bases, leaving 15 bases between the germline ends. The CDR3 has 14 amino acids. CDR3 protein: CASRTTGPGETQYF. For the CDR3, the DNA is TGTGCCAGCAGAACTACAGGGCCGGGAGAGACCCAGTACTTC.

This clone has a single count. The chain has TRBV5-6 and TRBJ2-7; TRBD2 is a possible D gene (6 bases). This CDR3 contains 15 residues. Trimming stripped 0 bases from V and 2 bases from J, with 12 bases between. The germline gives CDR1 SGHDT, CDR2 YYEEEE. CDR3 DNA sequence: TGTGCCAGCAGCTTGGGCGGGACGCACCCCTACGAGCAGTACTTC. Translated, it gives CASSLGGTHPYEQYF.

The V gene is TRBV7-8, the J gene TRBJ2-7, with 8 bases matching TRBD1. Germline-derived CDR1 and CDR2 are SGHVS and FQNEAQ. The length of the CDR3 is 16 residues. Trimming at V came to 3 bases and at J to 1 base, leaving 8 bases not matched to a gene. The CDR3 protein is CASSFLEDRESYEQYF. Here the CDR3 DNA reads TGTGCCAGCAGCTTTCTCGAGGACAGGGAATCCTACGAGCAGTACTTC.

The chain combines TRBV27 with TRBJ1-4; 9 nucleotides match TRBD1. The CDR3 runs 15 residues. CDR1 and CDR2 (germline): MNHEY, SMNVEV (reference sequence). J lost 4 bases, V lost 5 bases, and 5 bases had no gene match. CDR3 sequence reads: CASSTPDRGNEKLFF. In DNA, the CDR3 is TGTGCCAGCAGTACGCCGGACAGGGGTAATGAAAAACTGTTTTTT. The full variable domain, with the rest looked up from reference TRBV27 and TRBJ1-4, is EAQVTQNPRYLITVTGKKLTVTCSQNMNHEYMSWYRQDPGLGLRQIYYSMNVEVTDKGDVPEGYKVSRKEKRNFPLILESPSPNQTSLYFCASSTPDRGNEKLFFGSGTQLSVL.

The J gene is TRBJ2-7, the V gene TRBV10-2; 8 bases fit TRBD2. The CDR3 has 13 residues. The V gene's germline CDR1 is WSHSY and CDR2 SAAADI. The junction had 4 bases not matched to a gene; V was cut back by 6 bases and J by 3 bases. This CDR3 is CASRVAGNYEQYF. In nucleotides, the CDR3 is TGCGCCAGCAGGGTAGCGGGGAACTACGAGCAGTACTTC.

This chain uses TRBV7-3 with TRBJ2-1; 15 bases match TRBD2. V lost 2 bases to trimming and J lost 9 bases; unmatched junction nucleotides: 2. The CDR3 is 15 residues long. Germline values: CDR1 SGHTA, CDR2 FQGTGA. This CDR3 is CASSLGLAGGLEQFF. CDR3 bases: TGTGCCAGCAGCTTAGGACTAGCGGGAGGGCTTGAGCAGTTCTTC.